Each of the 26 T cell receptor beta chains below was sequenced from the same sample in a study of blood T cell repertoires in COVID-19. Clones were read by immunoSEQ multiplex PCR, and TCRdb kept only the in-frame ones, dropping some. Here the sample spans 200,000 to 250,000 clones, 70% to 90% being singletons. Sample: peripheral blood. Every receptor here comes from a man over 45 with COVID-19, enrolled during active disease.

The chain has TRBV27 and TRBJ1-1; 7 nucleotides line up with TRBD1. Looked up from germline, CDR1 is MNHEY and CDR2 is SMNVEV (reference sequence). The junction had 3 bases not matched to a gene; V was cut back by 7 bases and J by 1 base. CDR3 length: 13 amino acids. Here the CDR3 reads CASKRTGNTEAFF. As DNA, the CDR3 is TGTGCCAGCAAAAGGACAGGGAACACTGAAGCTTTCTTT.

The rearrangement uses TRBV5-1 and TRBJ1-4; 9 nucleotides match TRBD1. J lost 7 bases, V lost 0 bases, and 7 bases had no gene match. The CDR3 length is 16 residues. CDR1 and CDR2 from the germline V gene are SGHRS and YFSETQ. The CDR3: CASSLGAGTGSEKLFF. The CDR3 DNA is TGCGCCAGCAGCTTGGGGGCCGGGACAGGGAGTGAAAAACTGTTTTTT.

This sequence joins TRBV10-3 and TRBJ1-2, with 7 bases lining up with TRBD1. CDR3 size: 13 residues. Germline assignment: CDR1 ENHRY and CDR2 SYGVKD. With V trimmed by 6 bases and J by 8 bases, 9 bases remained unmatched. The CDR3 nucleotides read TGTGCCATCAGGGGAACAGGGGTTGAAGGCTACACCTTC. It encodes CAIRGTGVEGYTF.

The chain couples TRBV6-5 to TRBJ2-7; TRBD2 is a possible D gene (6 bases). Trimming left V 2 bases short and J 7 bases short, with 12 bases between. The CDR3 covers 13 residues. Germline CDR1 reads MNHEY; CDR2 reads SVGAGI. The DNA of the CDR3 is TGTGCCAGCAGTTACGGGGGGACGGGGGAGCAGTACTTC. This encodes CASSYGGTGEQYF.

This chain joins TRBV7-2 and TRBJ1-6, with 9 bases that match TRBD1. The ends lost 3 bases at V and 9 bases at J; junction bases unmatched: 6. The germline V gene encodes CDR1 SGHTA and CDR2 FQGNSA. The CDR3 loop spans 15 amino acids. As DNA, the CDR3 is TGTGCCAGCAGCTTGGGGGACAGGGTTGTTTCACCCCTCCACTTT. Translating gives CASSLGDRVVSPLHF.

J is TRBJ2-1 and V is TRBV30, with D perhaps TRBD2 (6 bases). Germline CDR1 and CDR2: GTSNPN and SVGIG (reference sequence). This CDR3 has 15 amino acids. V shed 0 bases and J shed 10 bases, with 19 bases lying between them. CDR3 coding DNA: TGTGCCTGGAGTGTACGGGGTCGGGGGAAGGGGGAGCAGTTCTTC. Translating it yields CAWSVRGRGKGEQFF.

This clone was seen only once. The chain has TRBV5-8 and TRBJ2-2; 9 nucleotides match TRBD2. This CDR3 comprises 15 residues. After removal of 3 bases from V and 5 bases from J, the junction contained 5 bases not matched to a gene. Germline lookup yields CDR1 SGHTS and CDR2 YDEGEE. CDR3 nucleotide sequence: TGTGCCAGCAGCTCAATAGCGGGAGAAACCGGGGAGCTGTTTTTT. It is translated as CASSSIAGETGELFF.

In its sample, this clone was seen a few times. The chain combines TRBV16 with TRBJ1-2; 7 nucleotides match TRBD1. This CDR3 has 15 residues. Per the germline V gene, CDR1 is KGHSY and CDR2 is FQNENV. Trimming removed 3 bases from V and 5 bases from J; junction bases left unmatched: 9. As DNA, the CDR3 is TGTGCCAGCAGCCACCCAGACAGGGTCGGGTATGGCTACACCTTC. Translating gives CASSHPDRVGYGYTF.

The V call is TRBV5-1, the J call TRBJ2-7; the D is unclear. This CDR3 region has 13 residues. Germline V CDR1 and CDR2: SGHRS, YFSETQ. V lost 1 base and J 2 bases, leaving 7 bases between the germline ends. CDR3: CASSLRAPYEQYF. The CDR3 bases are TGCGCCAGCAGCTTGCGAGCCCCCTACGAGCAGTACTTC.

V and J are TRBV5-1 and TRBJ1-3; D ambiguous. Trimming left V 1 base short and J 0 bases short, with 11 bases between. CDR3 length equals 16 residues. Germline lookup yields CDR1 SGHRS and CDR2 YFSETQ. The CDR3 spells CASSLTSGSSGNTIYF. The CDR3 bases are TGCGCCAGCAGCTTGACTTCAGGATCCTCTGGAAACACCATATATTTT.

The chain recombines TRBV2 with TRBJ1-2; D remains unclear. Trimming removed 6 bases at V and 0 bases at J, with 11 bases between. The CDR3 has 14 residues. CDR1 is SNHLY, CDR2 FYNNEI, per germline. In DNA form, the CDR3 reads TGTGCCAGCAGCACACGGAGAGCTAACTATGGCTACACCTTC. It encodes CASSTRRANYGYTF. Full variable domain (rest looked up from reference TRBV2 and TRBJ1-2): EPEVTQTPSHQVTQMGQEVILRCVPISNHLYFYWYRQILGQKVEFLVSFYNNEISEKSEIFDDQFSVERPDGSNFTLKIRSTKLEDSAMYFCASSTRRANYGYTFGSGTRLTVV.

The V and J genes are TRBV7-3 and TRBJ2-2; 8 bases agree with TRBD2. The CDR3 is made up of 18 amino acids. Germline loops: CDR1 SGHTA, CDR2 FQGTGA. J was trimmed by 6 bases and V by 3 bases; bases with no gene match: 15. The CDR3 bases are TGTGCCAGCAGCTTCCTAGCGGGCATCCATTTGGGACCCGGGGAGCTGTTTTTT. This codes for CASSFLAGIHLGPGELFF.

The chain joins TRBV12-3 or TRBV12-4 to TRBJ2-7; the match to TRBD2 covers 7 bases. This CDR3 is built from 13 residues. The V and J ends lost 5 bases and 6 bases, in that order; junction bases with no gene match: 7. DNA for the CDR3: TGTGCCAGCAGTGAGACCTGGACTAGCGAGCAGTACTTC. This translates into CASSETWTSEQYF.

The CDR3 is CASSTGQGTEAFF. CDR3 bases: TGTGCCAGTAGTACGGGACAGGGGACTGAAGCTTTCTTT. The V call is TRBV19, the J call TRBJ1-1; 10 positions match TRBD1. V shed 4 bases, J shed 5 bases, and the junction held 1 base outside the gene matches. Looked up from germline, CDR1 is LNHDA and CDR2 is SQIVND (reference sequence). This CDR3 contains 13 residues.

Only one count was recorded for this clone. The genes are TRBV4-2 and TRBJ2-1, with D possibly being TRBD1 (6 bases). The V end lost 3 bases, the J end lost 7 bases, and 22 bases lay between the germline ends. Germline assignment: CDR1 LGHNA and CDR2 YNFKEQ. This CDR3 spans 17 amino acids. In DNA, the CDR3 is TGTGCCAGCAGCCACGACTCGCCGGGACAATGGGAAAATGAGCAGTTCTTC. This encodes CASSHDSPGQWENEQFF.

CDR3 nucleotide sequence: TGTGCCACCACCGAACAGGGGGGAGGGAACACTGAAGCTTTCTTT. The encoded protein is CATTEQGGGNTEAFF. The chain recombines TRBV10-3 with TRBJ1-1; 8 nucleotides line up with TRBD1. Trimming cost V 10 bases and J 1 base; bases outside gene matches: 11. The CDR3 runs to 15 residues. Germline loops: CDR1 ENHRY, CDR2 SYGVKD.

This clone was seen only once. The rearrangement links TRBV6-5 to TRBJ2-7, with 12 bases lining up with TRBD2. This CDR3 has 16 residues. With V trimmed by 0 bases and J by 6 bases, 6 bases remained unmatched. Looked up from germline, CDR1 is MNHEY and CDR2 is SVGAGI. The CDR3 reads CASSYSWTSGTAEQYF. In DNA, the CDR3 is TGTGCCAGCAGTTACTCGTGGACTAGCGGGACAGCCGAGCAGTACTTC.

This chain uses TRBV7-2 with TRBJ1-5, with TRBD1 matching over 10 bases. Trimming cost V 5 bases and J 5 bases; bases outside gene matches: 3. The CDR3 is 14 residues long. Germline lookup yields CDR1 SGHTA and CDR2 FQGNSA. CDR3 in DNA: TGTGCCAGCAGCCAGGACAGGGGGGATCAGCCCCAGCATTTT. Encoded protein: CASSQDRGDQPQHF.

V and J are TRBV10-3 and TRBJ2-6, with D perhaps TRBD1 (5 bases). Trimming removed 6 bases from V and 2 bases from J, with 11 bases in between. CDR3 length: 15 residues. Germline V gene data show CDR1 as ENHRY and CDR2 as SYGVKD. The CDR3: CAISEAGPGANVLTF. As DNA, the CDR3 is TGTGCCATCAGCGAGGCAGGGCCTGGGGCCAACGTCCTGACTTTC.

V and J are TRBV27 and TRBJ2-7, with a weak D call TRBD2 (6 bases). The length of the CDR3 is 15 residues. Germline V gives CDR1 MNHEY, CDR2 SMNVEV (reference sequence). Trimming removed 5 bases from V and 4 bases from J, with 18 bases in between. This CDR3 is CASSVRRRGWYEQYF. CDR3 DNA sequence: TGTGCCAGCAGTGTACGCAGGCGGGGTTGGTACGAGCAGTACTTC.

This clone is a singleton in its sample. The V call is TRBV5-6, the J call TRBJ2-7, with D perhaps TRBD2 (6 bases). Trimming removed 4 bases at V and 8 bases at J, with 16 bases between. The CDR3 totals 13 residues. CDR1 is SGHDT, CDR2 YYEEEE, per germline. This CDR3 reads CASSADGGTKQYF. The CDR3 DNA reads TGTGCCAGCAGCGCTGACGGGGGTACGAAGCAGTACTTC. Variable domain in full (rest from reference TRBV5-6 and TRBJ2-7): DAGVTQSPTHLIKTRGQQVTLRCSPKSGHDTVSWYQQALGQGPQFIFQYYEEEERQRGNFPDRFSGHQFPNYSSELNVNALLLGDSALYLCASSADGGTKQYFGPGTRLTVT.

V gene TRBV19 combines with J gene TRBJ2-7; TRBD2 matches 7 bases. The V gene end was trimmed by 4 bases and the J gene end by 3 bases; junction bases not matched to a gene: 9. The CDR3 consists of 15 residues. CDR1 and CDR2 from the germline V gene are LNHDA and SQIVND (reference sequence). The DNA for the CDR3 is TGTGCCAGTAGTAGGGCCGGGAGGAGTGTCTACGAGCAGTACTTC. Translating it yields CASSRAGRSVYEQYF.

The rearrangement links TRBV3-1 (or the pseudogene TRBV3-2) to TRBJ2-1, with D possibly being TRBD2 (6 bases). The V gene lost 4 bases and the J gene lost 8 bases, with 21 bases spanning the gap. This CDR3 spans 16 amino acids. The germline gives CDR1 LGHDT, CDR2 YNNKEL (reference sequence). In DNA, the CDR3 is TGTGCCAGCAGCCCAGGGACTTTGCACTATTCGGATGAGCAGTTCTTC. Its translation is CASSPGTLHYSDEQFF.

This rearrangement joins TRBV29-1 to TRBJ1-1, with a possible D match to TRBD1 (5 bases). The CDR3 length is 14 residues. V lost 1 base and J 2 bases, leaving 11 bases between the germline ends. CDR1 is SQVTM, CDR2 ANQGSEA, per germline. The CDR3 DNA is TGCAGCGTTGAAGGGCGGACACCTAACACTGAAGCTTTCTTT. This sequence encodes CSVEGRTPNTEAFF.

This clone was found once. The chain recombines TRBV19 with TRBJ2-3, with 9 bases aligning to TRBD1. V gave up 4 bases and J gave up 5 bases; unmatched junction bases: 7. The CDR3 consists of 15 residues. In germline, CDR1 is LNHDA, CDR2 SQIVND (reference sequence). This chain's CDR3 is CASSTWDRVLDTQYF. The CDR3 coding sequence is TGTGCCAGTAGTACCTGGGACAGGGTATTAGATACGCAGTATTTT. Combining the CDR3 with reference TRBV19 and TRBJ2-3 gives the whole variable domain DGGITQSPKYLFRKEGQNVTLSCEQNLNHDAMYWYRQDPGQGLRLIYYSQIVNDFQKGDIAEGYSVSREKKESFPLTVTSAQKNPTAFYLCASSTWDRVLDTQYFGPGTRLTVL.

V and J are TRBV6-5 and TRBJ1-2, with 8 bases aligning to TRBD1. V trimming: 10 bases; J trimming: 1 base; junction bases outside the gene matches: 11. This CDR3 spans 15 amino acids. Per the germline V gene, CDR1 is MNHEY and CDR2 is SVGAGI. DNA of the CDR3: TGTGCCACCACAACTTCTACAGGGGGTAACTATGGCTACACCTTC. Translation: CATTTSTGGNYGYTF.